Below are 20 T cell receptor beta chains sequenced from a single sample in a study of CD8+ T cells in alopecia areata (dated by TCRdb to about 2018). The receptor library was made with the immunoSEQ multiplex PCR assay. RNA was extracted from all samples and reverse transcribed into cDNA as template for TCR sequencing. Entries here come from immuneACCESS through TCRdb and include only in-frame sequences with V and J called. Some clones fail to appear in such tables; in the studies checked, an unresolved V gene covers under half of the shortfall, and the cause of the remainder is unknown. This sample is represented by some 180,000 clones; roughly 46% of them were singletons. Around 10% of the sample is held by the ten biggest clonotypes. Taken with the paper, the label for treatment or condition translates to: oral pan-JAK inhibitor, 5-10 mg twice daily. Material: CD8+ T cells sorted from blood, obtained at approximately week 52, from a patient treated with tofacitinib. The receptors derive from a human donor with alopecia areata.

In DNA form, the CDR3 reads TGTGCCAGCAGCTTAGGTGGTAGGAATGAGCAGTTCTTC. Encoded protein: CASSLGGRNEQFF. The chain links TRBV7-9 to TRBJ2-1; D remains ambiguous. Germline loops: CDR1 SEHNR, CDR2 FQNEAQ (reference sequence). The length of the CDR3 is 13 residues. Trimming shortened V by 1 base and J by 7 bases, and 8 bases separated the two germline ends.

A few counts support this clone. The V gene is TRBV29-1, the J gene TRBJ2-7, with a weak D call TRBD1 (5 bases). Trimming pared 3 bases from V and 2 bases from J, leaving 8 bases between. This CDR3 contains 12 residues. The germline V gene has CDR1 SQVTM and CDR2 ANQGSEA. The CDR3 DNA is TGCAGCGTTGAGACAGTTACCTACGAGCAGTACTTC. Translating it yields CSVETVTYEQYF.

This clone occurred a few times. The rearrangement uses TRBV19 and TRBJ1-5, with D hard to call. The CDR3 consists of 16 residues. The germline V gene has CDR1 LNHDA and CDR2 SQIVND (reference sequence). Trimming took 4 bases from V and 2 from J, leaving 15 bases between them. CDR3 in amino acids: CASSSQHKAGNQPQHF. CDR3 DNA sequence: TGTGCCAGTAGTAGCCAGCACAAAGCGGGCAATCAGCCCCAGCATTTT.

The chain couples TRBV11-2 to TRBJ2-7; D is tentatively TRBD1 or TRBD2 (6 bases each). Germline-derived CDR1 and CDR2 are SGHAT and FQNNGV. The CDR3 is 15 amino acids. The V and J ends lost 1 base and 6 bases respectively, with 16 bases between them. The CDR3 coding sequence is TGTGCCAGCAGCTTAGTTGCGGGACAACTCGGCGAGCAGTACTTC. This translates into CASSLVAGQLGEQYF.

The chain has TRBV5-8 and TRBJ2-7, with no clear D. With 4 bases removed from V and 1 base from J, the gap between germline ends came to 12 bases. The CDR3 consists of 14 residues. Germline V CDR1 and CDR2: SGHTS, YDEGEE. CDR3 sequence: CASSAQVNSYEQYF. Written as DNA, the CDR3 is TGTGCCAGCAGCGCCCAGGTCAATTCCTACGAGCAGTACTTC.

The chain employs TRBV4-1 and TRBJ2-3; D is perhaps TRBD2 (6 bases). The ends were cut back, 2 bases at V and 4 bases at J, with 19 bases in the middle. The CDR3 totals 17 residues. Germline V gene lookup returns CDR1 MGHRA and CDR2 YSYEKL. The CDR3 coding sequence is TGCGCCAGCAGCCAACCTTTGGGGGGAGGCGCAGCAGATACGCAGTATTTT. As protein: CASSQPLGGGAADTQYF.

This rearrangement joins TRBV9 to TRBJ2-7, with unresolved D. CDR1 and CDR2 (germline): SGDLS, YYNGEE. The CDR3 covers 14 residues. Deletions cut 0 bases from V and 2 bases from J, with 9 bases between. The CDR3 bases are TGTGCCAGCAGCGTAGCCGGGTCAGCCTACGAGCAGTACTTC. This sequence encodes CASSVAGSAYEQYF.

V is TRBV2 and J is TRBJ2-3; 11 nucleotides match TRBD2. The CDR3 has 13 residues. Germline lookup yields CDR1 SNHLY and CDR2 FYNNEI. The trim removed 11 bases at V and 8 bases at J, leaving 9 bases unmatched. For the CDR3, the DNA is TGTGCCGGGGGACTAGCGGATAAGGGTACGCAGTATTTT. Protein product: CAGGLADKGTQYF.

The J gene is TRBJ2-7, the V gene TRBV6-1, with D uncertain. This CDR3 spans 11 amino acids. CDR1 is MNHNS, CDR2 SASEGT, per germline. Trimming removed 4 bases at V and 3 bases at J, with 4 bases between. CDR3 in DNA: TGTGCCAGCAGTGGAGGCTACGAGCAGTACTTC. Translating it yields CASSGGYEQYF.

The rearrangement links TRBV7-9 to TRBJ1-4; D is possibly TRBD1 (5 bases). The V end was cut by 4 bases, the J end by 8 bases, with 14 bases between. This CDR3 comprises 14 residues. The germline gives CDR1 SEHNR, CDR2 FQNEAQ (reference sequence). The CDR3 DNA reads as TGTGCCAGCAGCTCTTCAGGGTTGGGAGAAAAACTGTTTTTT. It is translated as CASSSSGLGEKLFF.

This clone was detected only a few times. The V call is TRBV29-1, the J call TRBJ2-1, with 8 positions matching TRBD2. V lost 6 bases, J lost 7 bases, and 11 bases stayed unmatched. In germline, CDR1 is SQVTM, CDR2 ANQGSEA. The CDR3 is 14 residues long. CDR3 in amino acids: CSVYSGGNANEQFF. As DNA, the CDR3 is TGCAGCGTCTACAGCGGGGGCAACGCGAATGAGCAGTTCTTC.

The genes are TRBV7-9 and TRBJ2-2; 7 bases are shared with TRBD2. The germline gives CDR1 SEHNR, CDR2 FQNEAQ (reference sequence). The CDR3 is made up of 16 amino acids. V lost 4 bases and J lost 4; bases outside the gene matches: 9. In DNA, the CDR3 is TGTGCCAGCAGCTCCCCAGCGGGGCGGTCCACCGGGGAGCTGTTTTTT. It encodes CASSSPAGRSTGELFF.

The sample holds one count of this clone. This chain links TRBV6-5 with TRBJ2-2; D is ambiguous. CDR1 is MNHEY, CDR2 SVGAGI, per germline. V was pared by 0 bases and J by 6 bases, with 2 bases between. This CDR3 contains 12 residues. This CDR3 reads CASSYSAGELFF. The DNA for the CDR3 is TGTGCCAGCAGTTACTCGGCCGGGGAGCTGTTTTTT.

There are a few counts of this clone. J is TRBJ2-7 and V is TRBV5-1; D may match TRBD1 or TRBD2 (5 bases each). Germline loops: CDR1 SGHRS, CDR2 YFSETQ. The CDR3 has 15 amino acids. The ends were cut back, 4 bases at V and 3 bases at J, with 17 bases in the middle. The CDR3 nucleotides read TGCGCCAGCAGCCCGGGACGCACAGAAAACTACGAGCAGTACTTC. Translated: CASSPGRTENYEQYF.

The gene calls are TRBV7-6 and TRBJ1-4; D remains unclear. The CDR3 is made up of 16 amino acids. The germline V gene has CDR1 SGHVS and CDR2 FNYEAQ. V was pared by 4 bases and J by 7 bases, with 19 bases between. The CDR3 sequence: CASSYNPGPVGEKLFF. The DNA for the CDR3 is TGTGCCAGCAGCTATAATCCGGGCCCTGTCGGTGAAAAACTGTTTTTT.

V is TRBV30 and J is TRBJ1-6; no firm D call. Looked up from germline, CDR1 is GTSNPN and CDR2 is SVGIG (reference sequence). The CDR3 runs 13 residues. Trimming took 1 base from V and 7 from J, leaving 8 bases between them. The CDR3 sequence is CAWSGNWNSPLHF. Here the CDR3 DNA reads TGTGCCTGGAGTGGGAACTGGAATTCACCCCTCCACTTT.

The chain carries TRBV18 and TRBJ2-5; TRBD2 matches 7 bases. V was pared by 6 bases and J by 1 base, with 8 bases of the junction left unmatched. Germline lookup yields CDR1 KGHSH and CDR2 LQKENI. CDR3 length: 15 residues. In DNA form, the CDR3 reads TGTGCCAGCTCGACTACTAGCGAGTTCCAAGAGACCCAGTACTTC. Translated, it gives CASSTTSEFQETQYF.

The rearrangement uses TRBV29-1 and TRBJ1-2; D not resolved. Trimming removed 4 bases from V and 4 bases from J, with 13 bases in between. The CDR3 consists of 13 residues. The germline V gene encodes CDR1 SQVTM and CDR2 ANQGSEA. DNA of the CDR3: TGCAGCGTTGGGGCAGCTCCGTCCTATGGCTACACCTTC. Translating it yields CSVGAAPSYGYTF.

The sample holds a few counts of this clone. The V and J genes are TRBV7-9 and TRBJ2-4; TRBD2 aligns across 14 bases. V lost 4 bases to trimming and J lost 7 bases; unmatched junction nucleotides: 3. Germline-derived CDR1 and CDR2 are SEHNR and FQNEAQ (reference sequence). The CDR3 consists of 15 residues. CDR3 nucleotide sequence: TGTGCCAGCAGCTCTCGGACTAGCGGGGGGAACATTCAGTACTTC. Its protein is CASSSRTSGGNIQYF.

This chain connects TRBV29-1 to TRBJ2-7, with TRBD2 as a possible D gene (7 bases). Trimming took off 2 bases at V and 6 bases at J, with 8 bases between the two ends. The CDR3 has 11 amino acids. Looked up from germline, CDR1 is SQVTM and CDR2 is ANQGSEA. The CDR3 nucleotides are TGCAGCGTTGAACGGGGGGCCGAGCAGTACTTC. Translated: CSVERGAEQYF.